The source of this T cell receptor (beta chain) is a study of identical twins (dated by TCRdb to between 2015 and 2016). General notes on the study: To test whether fetal clonotypes persist, this study deep-sequenced TCR alpha and beta repertoires from monozygotic twins, from unrelated adults of various ages, and from cord blood. Replicate twin experiments were performed at different times using different library preparation protocols to rule out contamination. The paper's findings and limits, for the study overall: In monozygotic twins, recombination models systematically underestimated out-of-frame TCR alpha sharing, but the models matched the sharing seen between unrelated individuals. Fewer insertions were carried by abundant cord blood beta clonotypes, a similar but weaker trend appeared in young adult naive repertoires, and no such trend appeared in memory repertoires. Invariant T cells such as MAIT and iNKT could partly confound zero-insertion analyses, though diverse VJ usage argued against this for most clonotypes. Because the same donors could not be followed over many years, the conclusions depended on cross-sectional statistical analysis. Excess twin sharing in beta out-of-frame sequences was weaker because fewer shared sequences lowered the signal-to-noise ratio. Out-of-frame TCR alpha sequences shared between twins showed an excess of low generation-probability sequences compared with coincidental sharing between unrelated individuals.

This clonotype was seen a few times. Its binding antigen is unknown. Nothing much larger sits one base from this clone, and base qualities are not available. From the germline V gene, CDR1 is SGHTA and CDR2 is FQGNSA. Compared with germline, V lacks 5 bases and J lacks 2 bases; bases without a gene match: 9. CDR3 length: 17 amino acids, cysteine to phenylalanine. Only the CDR3 part of the read is kept: 51 bases, read in frame from the first base. Every donor in the study was a healthy Caucasian. The twin cohort comprised three pairs of female monozygotic twins, all aged roughly 18 to 30 years. The RNA used for TCR libraries was isolated from peripheral blood mononuclear cells. Library creation used 5' RACE. Reads for this sample came from an Illumina HiSeq 2000. Template switching added a universal primer binding site, and the final cDNA carried a unique molecular identifier that allowed TCR cDNA molecules to be counted accurately. Specific primers in the conserved constant-segment region were used to synthesize first-strand cDNA for TCR alpha and beta chains. To control for contamination, every cDNA library was double barcoded, receiving both a SMART-Mk sample barcode and Illumina barcodes. Two successive PCR steps introduced TruSeq adapter sequences along with Illumina sample barcodes. Sequencing of the TCR alpha and beta cDNA libraries was done on the Illumina HiSeq platform using custom primers. The published analysis was carried out like this. Unique molecular identifiers were extracted from raw reads with MiGEC, and CDR3 positions were determined with MiXCR. For each individual, recombination models were inferred using an EM algorithm with the repgenHMM and IGoR tools. The analysis of shared clonotypes was done with the tcR package in R, with sharing normalized by the product of cloneset sizes. To study raw recombination without the effects of thymic and clonal selection, out-of-frame nonproductive sequences were analyzed. Clones were called with MiXCR by TCRdb after fastp trimmed the public reads at Q25, and only in-frame beta chains were retained. Each entry merges the rows of one CDR3 protein and shows their most common DNA and genes. The V and J calls come from TCRdb's annotation, not from the publication. Counted in this sample were about 730,000 distinct CDR3 sequences; approximately 22% of them appeared once. The ten largest clones represent around 4.4% of the sample.

These data were also filed under a second study, of T cells expressing NK-cell markers. Taken from the second paper: Eight or nine donors provided sorted CD3+CD56+NKG2C+, CD3+CD56+NKG2C- and CD3+CD56-NKG2C+ T-cell subsets, whose TCR beta-chain repertoires were profiled. Of the eight sequenced donors, seven were found to be HCMV-seropositive and one was found to be HCMV-seronegative. In several experiments an anti-gammadeltaTCR antibody was added to restrict sorting to alphabetaTCR-expressing T cells. In several donors, the dominant CD3+CD56+NKG2C+ clonotypes were found to rank among the top 10 CD8+ clonotypes and to make up about 1.0-7.5% of CD8+ T cells. Those dominant clonotypes were again the most abundant among CD3+CD56-NKG2C+ cells in several donors, at roughly 28.3-60.1%. It remained unclear whether the expanded NKG2C-expressing T cell clones were specific for HCMV antigens. The eight sequenced donors were randomly selected healthy volunteers, three men and five women. A commercial ELISA kit detecting HCMV-specific IgG in serum was used to determine HCMV serostatus. For about 6 donors, bulk peripheral blood T-cell repertoires were additionally sequenced from unsorted PBMC. MIGEC was used to demultiplex reads and group reads by UMI, and MiTCR was used to assemble and quantify clonotypes. To exclude erroneous sequences, any TCR cDNA sequence not supported by at least two reads was discarded. The tcR package was used for downstream repertoire analysis, with clonotypes matched between fractions based on CDR3 nucleotide sequence plus V segment. VDJmatch was used to annotate antigen specificity against VDJdb, with one amino acid substitution allowed in CDR3.

The TCR sequence derives from a woman aged 18-30 years in good health. Sample: PBMCs. Here the chain combines TRBV7-2 and TRBJ2-2, with 9 bases aligning to TRBD2. The CDR3 is CASSLLRLAVNTGELFF. The sequenced DNA: TGTGCCAGCAGCCTTCTCAGACTAGCGGTAAACACCGGGGAGCTGTTTTTT.